This T cell receptor beta chain emerged from a study of CD8+ T cells in alopecia areata. Study-wide context: Patients in the treated group were given tofacitinib by mouth, 5 to 10 mg twice a day. Percentage of affected scalp area was the basis on which treated patients' severity was scored.

Sequencing templates came from extracted RNA that was reverse transcribed into cDNA. Clones were sequenced by immunoSEQ multiplex PCR, and TCRdb holds only the in-frame ones, with some missing. In the table there are about 140,000 clones, 82% of which are singletons. Remarks on this clone: Its antigen is undetermined.

General study findings and limits: Especially in alopecia totalis/universalis, lesional scalp showed greater clonality than normal scalp did. Since there was just one nonresponder, nobody can yet say how baseline CD8+ expansion ties to response.

Treatment defined: oral pan-JAK inhibitor, 5-10 mg twice daily. Sequenced here: CD8+ T cells sorted from blood, sampled at week 4, from a patient treated with tofacitinib. This receptor was identified in a human donor with alopecia areata.

This CDR3 reads CASSPGQVEQYF. The CDR3 nucleotides are TGTGCCAGCAGCCCGGGACAGGTCGAGCAGTACTTC. V usage is TRBV11-1 and J usage is TRBJ2-7; 8 nucleotides agree with TRBD1. CDR3 length equals 12 residues. Per germline, CDR1 SGHAT and CDR2 FQDESV (reference sequence). Trimming removed 5 bases from V and 6 bases from J; junction bases left unmatched: 3.